The 17 T cell receptor beta chains presented below share a single source sample, sequenced in a study of CD8 T cells in ankylosing spondylitis. The study's findings and limits: Made up of eight or nine highly homologous variants, a TCR beta motif appeared characteristic of ankylosing spondylitis blood.

Each CDR3 protein is one row after TCRdb ran MiXCR on the 5' RACE reads. The table includes around 540,000 distinct CDR3 sequences, approximately 12% detected once. No cognate antigen is known for these TCRs. Sequenced: blood, either unsorted or a sorted T cell fraction (not recorded which). The receptors stem from a male donor with ankylosing spondylitis.

The genes are TRBV24-1 and TRBJ2-3; TRBD2 matches 10 bases. This CDR3 contains 15 residues. Unmatched junction bases numbered 7, after V lost 4 bases and J lost 7 bases. The germline V gene encodes CDR1 KGHDR and CDR2 SFDVKD. The CDR3 here is CATSDPRTSGNTQYF. The CDR3 DNA follows: TGTGCCACCAGTGACCCTCGGACTAGCGGAAATACGCAGTATTTT.

Only a few counts were recorded for this clonotype. The chain uses TRBV12-3 or TRBV12-4 and TRBJ2-3, with a weak D call TRBD2 (5 bases). Deletions cut 2 bases from V and 3 bases from J, with 12 bases between. This CDR3 contains 15 residues. CDR3 amino acids: CASSLNRDGTDTQYF. The CDR3 DNA reads TGTGCCAGCAGTTTAAATCGGGATGGAACAGATACGCAGTATTTT.

The sample holds a few counts of this clonotype. The CDR3 DNA reads as TGTGCCAGCAGCTTATTCTTCCCCTACGAGCAGTACTTC. Its protein is CASSLFFPYEQYF. V and J are TRBV7-9 and TRBJ2-7; no firm D call. Germline-derived CDR1 and CDR2 are SEHNR and FQNEAQ (reference sequence). Between the trimmed V and J ends, which lost 2 bases and 2 bases, there was a span of 7 bases. The CDR3 runs to 13 residues. Full variable domain (remainder filled in from reference TRBV7-9 and TRBJ2-7): DTGVSQNPRHKITKRGQNVTFRCDPISEHNRLYWYRQTLGQGPEFLTYFQNEAQLEKSRLLSDRFSAERPKGSFSTLEIQRTEQGDSAMYLCASSLFFPYEQYFGPGTRLTVT.

The chain employs TRBV2 and TRBJ1-5; D unresolved. This CDR3 is 18 amino acids long. V was clipped by 8 bases and J by 5 bases, with 28 bases between them. Germline assignment: CDR1 SNHLY and CDR2 FYNNEI. The CDR3 protein is CASSPGGGFFYGYQPQHF. In DNA form, the CDR3 reads TGTGCCAGCTCTCCCGGCGGAGGGTTCTTTTATGGGTATCAGCCCCAGCATTTT.

This clonotype was observed many times. V gene TRBV21-1 combines with J gene TRBJ2-3; TRBD2, the table's D call, lacks a check against the DNA. TRBV21-1 is labeled a pseudogene. The CDR3 runs to 16 residues. CDR3 coding DNA: TGTGCCAGCAGGAAGGCGGGAGGCAACGGCACAGATACGCAGTATTTT. Translated, it gives CASRKAGGNGTDTQYF.

The genes are TRBV5-4 and TRBJ2-3, with D unclear. Germline CDR1 is SGHNT and CDR2 is YYREEE (reference sequence). This CDR3 comprises 14 residues. V gave up 4 bases and J gave up 6 bases, with 15 bases separating them. The CDR3 loop reads CASSPDSWSDTQYF. The CDR3, as DNA: TGTGCCAGCAGCCCTGACTCGTGGAGTGATACGCAGTATTTT.

The table lists this clonotype with a few counts. The chain has TRBV27 and TRBJ1-5; possible D gene TRBD1, 6 bases. There are 15 residues in the CDR3. Between the trimmed V and J ends, which lost 6 bases and 4 bases, there was a span of 16 bases. The germline gives CDR1 MNHEY, CDR2 SMNVEV (reference sequence). The DNA for the CDR3 is TGTGCCAGCAGCCCAGGGGCCTGGGGGAATCAGCCCCAGCATTTT. Protein sequence: CASSPGAWGNQPQHF.

The genes are TRBV15 and TRBJ1-6; TRBD1 is a possible D gene (5 bases). The CDR3 sequence is 13 residues long. From germline, CDR1 is LNHNV and CDR2 YYDKDF (reference sequence). The ends were cut back, 2 bases at V and 10 bases at J, with 9 bases in the middle. The CDR3 DNA is TGTGCCACCAGCAGACCCCAGGGATCACCCCTCCACTTT. It encodes CATSRPQGSPLHF.

This clonotype was observed a single time. The chain couples TRBV7-2 to TRBJ1-2; D not resolved. Germline V gene lookup returns CDR1 SGHTA and CDR2 FQGNSA. Trimming stripped 0 bases from V and 8 bases from J, with 10 bases between. This CDR3 is built from 13 residues. CDR3 bases: TGTGCCAGCAGCTTAGCTGTCGTGCGAGGCTACACCTTC. This sequence encodes CASSLAVVRGYTF.

This clonotype was observed a handful of times. V gene TRBV25-1 combines with J gene TRBJ2-3, with 11 bases identical to TRBD1. V shed 10 bases and J 2 bases; nucleotides not matched to a gene: 8. Germline CDR1 MGHDK, CDR2 SYGVNS. The CDR3 loop spans 15 amino acids. CDR3 nucleotide sequence: TGTGCCATCGTATCGGACAGGGGGCACACAGATACGCAGTATTTT. It translates to CAIVSDRGHTDTQYF.

Here the CDR3 reads CASSSTTTSGRWNTQYF. In DNA form, the CDR3 reads TGTGCCAGCAGCTCAACTACGACTAGCGGGAGGTGGAATACGCAGTATTTT. The gene calls are TRBV5-5 and TRBJ2-3; 13 positions agree with TRBD2. The CDR3 is made up of 17 amino acids. V was pared by 3 bases and J by 7 bases, with 11 bases of the junction left unmatched. Germline lookup yields CDR1 SGHKS and CDR2 YYEKEE (reference sequence). Combining the CDR3 with reference TRBV5-5 and TRBJ2-3 gives the whole variable domain DAGVTQSPTHLIKTRGQQVTLRCSPISGHKSVSWYQQVLGQGPQFIFQYYEKEERGRGNFPDRFSARQFPNYSSELNVNALLLGDSALYLCASSSTTTSGRWNTQYFGPGTRLTVL.

The V and J genes are TRBV6-1 and TRBJ2-1; TRBD1 is a possible D gene (6 bases). The CDR3 spans 13 residues. The germline V and J ends were trimmed by 11 bases and 2 bases, with 13 bases remaining between them. From germline, CDR1 is MNHNS and CDR2 SASEGT. The CDR3 DNA reads TGTGCCTCCGGACAGCTGGCCTACAATGAGCAGTTCTTC. Its translation is CASGQLAYNEQFF.

Only a few counts were recorded for this clonotype. The V call is TRBV10-3, the J call TRBJ2-1; 8 positions agree with TRBD2. The CDR3 consists of 17 residues. The germline gives CDR1 ENHRY, CDR2 SYGVKD. J gave up 7 bases and V 5 bases, and 16 bases lay outside the gene matches. CDR3 loop: CAISPRTSQAGKNEQFF. Here the CDR3 DNA reads TGTGCCATCAGTCCGAGGACTAGCCAAGCGGGAAAGAATGAGCAGTTCTTC.

The rearrangement links TRBV4-2 to TRBJ2-1; D might be TRBD1 or TRBD2, each matching 5 bases. The CDR3 is 17 residues long. Germline assignment: CDR1 LGHNA and CDR2 YNFKEQ. The V end was cut by 0 bases, the J end by 4 bases, with 16 bases between. CDR3 in amino acids: CASSQDGVGTLYNEQFF. The CDR3 coding sequence is TGTGCCAGCAGCCAAGATGGGGTTGGGACGCTTTACAATGAGCAGTTCTTC.

This clonotype has just a few counts. This chain uses TRBV5-1 with TRBJ2-3; 10 nucleotides agree with TRBD2. From germline, CDR1 is SGHRS and CDR2 YFSETQ. The length of the CDR3 is 16 residues. Trimming at V came to 0 bases and at J to 2 bases, leaving 3 bases not matched to a gene. Here the CDR3 DNA reads TGCGCCAGCAGCTTGGGGACTAGCGGACCCACAGATACGCAGTATTTT. The encoded protein is CASSLGTSGPTDTQYF.

This clonotype was seen repeatedly, ten times or more. V is TRBV14 and J is TRBJ2-5; no definite D call. Between the trimmed V and J ends, which lost 0 bases and 5 bases, there was a span of 7 bases. Germline V gene lookup returns CDR1 SGHDN and CDR2 FVKESK. This CDR3 comprises 13 residues. The CDR3 nucleotides read TGTGCCAGCAGCCAAGATCTCCGGGAGACCCAGTACTTC. Translated, it gives CASSQDLRETQYF.

The chain combines TRBV2 with TRBJ1-2; D gene unclear. There are 10 residues in the CDR3. The ends were cut back, 7 bases at V and 4 bases at J, with 4 bases in the middle. The germline V gene encodes CDR1 SNHLY and CDR2 FYNNEI. For the CDR3, the DNA is TGTGCCAGCAAACTCTATGGCTACACCTTC. As protein: CASKLYGYTF. The whole variable domain, remainder taken from reference TRBV2 and TRBJ1-2, is EPEVTQTPSHQVTQMGQEVILRCVPISNHLYFYWYRQILGQKVEFLVSFYNNEISEKSEIFDDQFSVERPDGSNFTLKIRSTKLEDSAMYFCASKLYGYTFGSGTRLTVV.